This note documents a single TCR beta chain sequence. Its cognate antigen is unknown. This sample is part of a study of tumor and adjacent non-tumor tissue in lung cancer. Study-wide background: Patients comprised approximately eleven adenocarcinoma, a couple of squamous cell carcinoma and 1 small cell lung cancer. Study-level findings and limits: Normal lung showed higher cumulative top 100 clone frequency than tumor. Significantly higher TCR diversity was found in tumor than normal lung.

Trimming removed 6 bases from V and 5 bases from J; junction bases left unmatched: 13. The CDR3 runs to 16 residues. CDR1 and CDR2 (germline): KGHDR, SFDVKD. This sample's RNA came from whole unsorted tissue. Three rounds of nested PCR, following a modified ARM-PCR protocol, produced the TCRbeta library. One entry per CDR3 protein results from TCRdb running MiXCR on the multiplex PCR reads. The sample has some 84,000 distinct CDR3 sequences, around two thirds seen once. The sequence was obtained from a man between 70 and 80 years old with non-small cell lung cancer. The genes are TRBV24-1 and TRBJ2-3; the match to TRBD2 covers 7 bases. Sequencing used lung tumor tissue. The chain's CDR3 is CATSNLRGGPRDTQYF. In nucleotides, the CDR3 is TGTGCCACCAGTAATCTGAGGGGAGGGCCTAGAGATACGCAGTATTTT.